Listed below are T cell receptor beta chains from one sample, sequenced in a study of cytomegalovirus exposure and HLA in healthy donors. Assay: immunoSEQ multiplex PCR; the TCRdb copy retains only in-frame clones and omits some. The table shows about 130,000 clones, with 70% to 75% occurring only once. Sequencing was performed on PBMCs. The receptor source for this set is a man aged 30-40 years in good health and CMV-seronegative. CDR3s include the opening cysteine and the closing phenylalanine or tryptophan. Fields, in order: V gene, CDR3 protein.

v_call: TRBV7-9; cdr3_aa: CARDGDILKNIQYF
v_call: TRBV19; cdr3_aa: CASMPSGASSYEQYF
v_call: TRBV4-1; cdr3_aa: CASSQDPGTSTYNEQFF
v_call: TRBV7-9; cdr3_aa: CASSFRAAGGTQYF
v_call: TRBV7-9; cdr3_aa: CASSKEGGSYEQYF
v_call: TRBV27; cdr3_aa: CARRGGAKNIQYF
v_call: TRBV6-1; cdr3_aa: CASSEAVSTDTQYF
v_call: TRBV15; cdr3_aa: CATSRTGVYEQYF
v_call: TRBV4-3; cdr3_aa: CASSQGPVWDSSGGELFF
v_call: TRBV29-1; cdr3_aa: CSVEESSEEQYF
v_call: TRBV7-2; cdr3_aa: CASSFLGVGKLSYAEAFF
v_call: TRBV4-3; cdr3_aa: CASSPTGTGVGGELFF